Below, 11 T cell receptor beta chains from the same sample are listed, as sequenced in a study of OX40 agonist ivuxolimab in advanced cancers. Repertoires were generated with immunoSEQ multiplex PCR, while TCRdb's copy carries only in-frame clones and drops some. The repertoire has about 80,000 clones, about 90% of them found once; the top ten carry roughly 8.6%. The material sequenced was CD4+ or CD8+ T cells sorted from blood, taken in a trial of the OX40 agonist ivuxolimab. Receptors originate from an adult with an advanced solid tumor such as melanoma, head and neck, liver or kidney cancer.

The V gene is TRBV18, the J gene TRBJ2-3; 9 nucleotides align to TRBD1. Germline assignment: CDR1 KGHSH and CDR2 LQKENI. The V gene end was trimmed by 4 bases and the J gene end by 3 bases; junction bases not matched to a gene: 8. CDR3 length: 16 residues. The chain's CDR3 is CASSQYRQGGTDTQYF. CDR3 nucleotides: TGTGCCAGCTCACAATATCGACAGGGGGGTACAGATACGCAGTATTTT.

The rearrangement uses TRBV6-5 and TRBJ1-2; weak D call: TRBD1 (6 bases). V was shortened by 5 bases and J by 4 bases, with 14 bases between the two germline ends. The CDR3 length is 14 residues. Germline CDR1 and CDR2: MNHEY and SVGAGI. The CDR3, as DNA: TGTGCCAGCAGTCACAGGGACTGGCCCTATGGCTACACCTTC. It yields the protein CASSHRDWPYGYTF.

The rearrangement links TRBV9 to TRBJ2-4; the D call may be TRBD1 or TRBD2 (5 bases each). CDR3 length: 17 residues. Trimming shortened V by 2 bases and J by 0 bases, and 15 bases separated the two germline ends. CDR1 SGDLS and CDR2 YYNGEE come from the germline V gene. DNA of the CDR3: TGTGCCAGCAGCGTGGACGGGACGGGTGGAGCCAAAAACATTCAGTACTTC. It encodes CASSVDGTGGAKNIQYF. The whole variable domain, filled in from reference TRBV9 and TRBJ2-4, reads DSGVTQTPKHLITATGQRVTLRCSPRSGDLSVYWYQQSLDQGLQFLIQYYNGEERAKGNILERFSAQQFPDLHSELNLSSLELGDSALYFCASSVDGTGGAKNIQYFGAGTRLSVL.

This clone was counted once. The V and J genes are TRBV6-5 and TRBJ2-7; D perhaps matches TRBD1 (6 bases). Germline CDR1 is MNHEY and CDR2 is SVGAGI. V was cut by 2 bases and J by 10 bases, with 12 bases left in between. The length of the CDR3 is 12 residues. This CDR3 reads CASSYTTGTQYF. CDR3 coding DNA: TGTGCCAGCAGTTACACGACAGGAACTCAGTACTTC.

The chain has TRBV9 and TRBJ2-3, with a weak D call TRBD1 (5 bases). Germline V gene data show CDR1 as SGDLS and CDR2 as YYNGEE. CDR3 length: 15 amino acids. V lost 0 bases to trimming and J lost 4 bases, with 12 bases between them. CDR3 in amino acids: CASSVGGNPPDTQYF. DNA of the CDR3: TGTGCCAGCAGCGTAGGGGGCAACCCCCCAGATACGCAGTATTTT.

The genes are TRBV2 and TRBJ1-1; tentatively, D is TRBD1 (6 bases). V lost 3 bases and J lost 8, with 19 bases in between. The CDR3 spans 15 residues. Germline V gene sequence: CDR1 SNHLY, CDR2 FYNNEI. This CDR3 reads CASSDIRDTNNEAFF. The CDR3 coding sequence is TGTGCCAGCAGTGACATCCGGGACACAAATAACGAAGCTTTCTTT.

This clone was recorded only once. The chain recombines TRBV4-3 with TRBJ2-2, with no clear D. V was clipped by 4 bases and J by 2 bases, with 5 bases between them. Germline values: CDR1 LGHNA, CDR2 YSLEER. This CDR3 is built from 13 residues. The CDR3 DNA reads TGCGCCAGCAGCCCCGATAACACCGGGGAGCTGTTTTTT. Residues: CASSPDNTGELFF.

V and J are TRBV6-6 and TRBJ1-2; TRBD1 aligns across 7 bases. This CDR3 spans 13 amino acids. Germline V gives CDR1 MNHNY, CDR2 SVGAGI (reference sequence). Trimming cost V 1 base and J 6 bases; bases outside gene matches: 2. CDR3 loop: CASSYWQGDGYTF. The CDR3 DNA reads as TGTGCCAGCAGTTACTGGCAGGGGGATGGCTACACCTTC.

The V gene is TRBV6-6, the J gene TRBJ1-5, with TRBD1 matching 7 bases. Germline-derived CDR1 and CDR2 are MNHNY and SVGAGI (reference sequence). Losses at the gene ends were 10 bases for V and 6 bases for J; bases not matched to a gene: 15. The CDR3 spans 15 residues. The CDR3 bases are TGTGCCACCATCCCCCTTGACAGGGCGGGTCAGCCCCAGCATTTT. Protein: CATIPLDRAGQPQHF.

The gene calls are TRBV4-3 and TRBJ2-7, with D hard to call. The V end lost 0 bases, the J end lost 2 bases, and 5 bases lay between the germline ends. Germline loops: CDR1 LGHNA, CDR2 YSLEER. This CDR3 is built from 13 residues. This CDR3 is CASSQDSAYEQYF. The CDR3 DNA follows: TGCGCCAGCAGCCAAGATTCAGCCTACGAGCAGTACTTC.

The chain couples TRBV11-2 to TRBJ2-7; TRBD1 or TRBD2 may be the D gene (5 bases each). Germline loops: CDR1 SGHAT, CDR2 FQNNGV. V lost 3 bases, J lost 6 bases, and 12 bases lay in between. The CDR3 spans 13 residues. The CDR3 DNA is TGTGCCAGCAGCTTGGGACCGAGTGGCGAGCAGTACTTC. Protein product: CASSLGPSGEQYF.